A few counts support the clone carrying this T cell receptor (beta chain). Its matching antigen is unknown. This specimen comes from a study of T-cell memory formation after mild COVID-19. Overall study context: There were largely donor-specific TCR clusters. Overall study findings and caveats: A second wave of clones peaked on day 37, and their SARS-CoV-2 specificity went unconfirmed.

V was cut by 3 bases and J by 6 bases, with 5 bases left in between. The germline gives CDR1 ENHRY, CDR2 SYGVKD. There are 12 residues in the CDR3. Libraries for TCRalpha and TCRbeta carried sample barcodes and unique molecular identifiers via 5'RACE. TCRdb reprocessed the 5' RACE reads via MiXCR and lists one record per CDR3 protein. Of more than 110,000 distinct CDR3 sequences in the sample, about 23% were seen once. The sequenced sample consisted of PBMCs or a T cell subset sorted from them (not recorded which). The source of this sequence is an adult woman who had mild COVID-19 (a few samples of this study predate the infection). Cell type and time point are not known. The chain carries TRBV10-3 and TRBJ2-2; D unresolved. The CDR3 here is CAISESPGELFF. The CDR3 DNA reads TGTGCCATCAGTGAAAGTCCCGGGGAGCTGTTTTTT.